This is a list of T cell receptor beta chains from one sample in a study of blood T cell repertoires in COVID-19. The data were produced by immunoSEQ multiplex PCR, yet TCRdb's version contains in-frame clones alone and is incomplete. The data contain approximately 20,000 clones, about four fifths of them singletons. Material for sequencing was peripheral blood. Source of these receptors: a human donor in a cohort sampled during active COVID-19. CDR3s include the opening cysteine and the closing phenylalanine or tryptophan. Fields, in order: V gene, J gene, CDR3 protein.

TRBV28,TRBJ1-2,CASRRQGATYGYTF
TRBV4-2,TRBJ2-1,CASSQESGEGYNEQFF
TRBV4-2,TRBJ2-1,CASSPQTSGLLNEQFF
TRBV29-1,TRBJ2-1,CSAELRQGKRREMIF
TRBV7-9,TRBJ2-3,CASSLSGPPLDTQYF
TRBV6-4,TRBJ2-1,CASSDLGTSGSNEQFF
TRBV19,TRBJ2-7,CASSVGSRGQYEQYF
TRBV3-1/TRBV3-2,TRBJ2-2,CASSSQSAGGAGELFF
TRBV5-5,TRBJ2-3,CASSLEAGSSTDTQYF
TRBV3-1/TRBV3-2,TRBJ1-1,CASSQGQGWTEAFF
TRBV24-1,TRBJ2-1,CATSVSYNEQFF
TRBV23-1,TRBJ1-1,CASSHHDREWVNTEAFF
TRBV29-1,TRBJ1-2,CSVGLNQGASGYTF
TRBV19,TRBJ2-3,CASSSPGLGADTQYF
TRBV28,TRBJ2-6,CASSSPRTRASSGANVLTF
TRBV24-1,TRBJ2-2,CATSDSLDSTNTGELFF
TRBV6-2/TRBV6-3,TRBJ2-7,CASSYSNSGMDYEQYF
TRBV28,TRBJ1-2,CASSLTGTGSYGYTF
TRBV11-2,TRBJ2-7,CASSFGGGSYEQYF
TRBV4-2,TRBJ2-7,CASSQETSGVPSYEQYF
TRBV6-4,TRBJ1-1,CASSETGSSEAFF
TRBV7-2,TRBJ2-1,CASSRGTSGGSYNEQFF
TRBV28,TRBJ2-7,CASSLSLLVSEQYF
TRBV28,TRBJ2-7,CASSLRLASYEQYF
TRBV11-3,TRBJ1-1,CASSLEVRWSGGNTEAFF
TRBV5-6,TRBJ1-1,CASSMGQGGNTEAFF